This T cell receptor beta chain was identified in a study of blood T cell repertoires in COVID-19. Study members were between about 18 and 100 years old and lived in about two dozen US regions. For recovered donors of Cohort 3, there were two negative PCRs, clearance, or symptom resolution. CDR1 KGHSH and CDR2 LQKENI come from the germline V gene. The CDR3 runs 12 residues. Trimming removed 6 bases from V and 7 bases from J, with 10 bases in between. Source study methods: Reference gene primer amplification gave estimated nucleated cell counts. TCRdb's table, derived via immunoSEQ multiplex PCR, lists solely in-frame clones and lacks some. V and J calls and clone size are given by that table; D and trimming were obtained from the DNA. Among some 320,000 clones listed, about nine tenths were seen once.

This chain uses TRBV18 with TRBJ1-5; D might be TRBD1 (5 bases). Sample: PBMCs or T cells enriched from blood (not recorded which). The TCR comes from a man in his 60s who had recovered from COVID-19. The CDR3 loop is CASSAGGQPQHF. The DNA for the CDR3 is TGTGCCAGCTCCGCCGGGGGGCAGCCCCAGCATTTT. Together with reference TRBV18 and TRBJ1-5, the CDR3 gives the full variable domain: NAGVMQNPRHLVRRRGQEARLRCSPMKGHSHVYWYRQLPEEGLKFMVYLQKENIIDESGMPKERFSAEFPKEGPSILRIQQVVRGDSAAYFCASSAGGQPQHFGDGTRLSIL.